This T cell receptor (beta chain) is drawn from a study of Graves' ophthalmopathy and Graves' hyperthyroidism. Study as a whole: Peripheral blood (taken before any treatment) was collected at initial diagnosis.

There are many counts of this clonotype. The authors amplified TCR beta CDR3 regions from RNA transcripts. Following a first-round RT-PCR that used HTBI primers, a second-round multiplex PCR was carried out. MiXCR, applied by TCRdb to the multiplex PCR reads, yields one record per CDR3 protein. The sample consists of about 210,000 distinct CDR3 sequences, 29% of them appearing once. CDR1 and CDR2 (germline): KGHDR, SFDVKD. The CDR3 is made up of 14 amino acids. V was pared by 4 bases and J by 4 bases, with 9 bases between. J is TRBJ2-2 and V is TRBV24-1; D not certain. The TCR sequence derives from a man in his fifties with Graves' ophthalmopathy. The sequencing sample was made of peripheral blood. The CDR3 nucleotides are TGTGCCACCAGTGAGCCTGTTCGCACCGGGGAGCTGTTTTTT. This translates into CATSEPVRTGELFF.